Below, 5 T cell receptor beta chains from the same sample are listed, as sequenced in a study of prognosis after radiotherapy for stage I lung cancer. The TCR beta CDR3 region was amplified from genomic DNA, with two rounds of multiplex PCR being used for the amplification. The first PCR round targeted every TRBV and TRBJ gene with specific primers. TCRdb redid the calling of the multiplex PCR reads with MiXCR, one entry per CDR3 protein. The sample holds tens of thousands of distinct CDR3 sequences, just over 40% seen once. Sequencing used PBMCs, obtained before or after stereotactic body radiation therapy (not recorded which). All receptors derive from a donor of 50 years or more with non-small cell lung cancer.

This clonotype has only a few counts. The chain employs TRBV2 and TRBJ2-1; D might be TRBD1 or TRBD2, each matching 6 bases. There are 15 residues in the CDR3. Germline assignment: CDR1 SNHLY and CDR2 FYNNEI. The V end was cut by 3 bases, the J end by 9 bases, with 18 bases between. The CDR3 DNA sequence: TGTGCCAGCAGTGAGAGGGGGGCGTCAAGTAGTGAGCAGTTCTTC. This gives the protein CASSERGASSSEQFF.

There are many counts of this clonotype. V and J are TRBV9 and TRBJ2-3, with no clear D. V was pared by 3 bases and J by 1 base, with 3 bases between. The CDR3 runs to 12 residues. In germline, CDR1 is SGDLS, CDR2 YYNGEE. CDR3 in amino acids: CASSGGTDTQYF. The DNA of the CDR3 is TGTGCCAGCAGCGGCGGCACAGATACGCAGTATTTT.

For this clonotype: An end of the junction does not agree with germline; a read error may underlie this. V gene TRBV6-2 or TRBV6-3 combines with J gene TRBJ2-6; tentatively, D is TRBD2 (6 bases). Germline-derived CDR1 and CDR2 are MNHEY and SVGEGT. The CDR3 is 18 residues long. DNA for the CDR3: TGTGCCAGCAGTTTCCAAGTCGGCCGGGACTCTGGGGCCAACGTCATGACTTTC. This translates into CASSFQVGRDSGANVMTF.

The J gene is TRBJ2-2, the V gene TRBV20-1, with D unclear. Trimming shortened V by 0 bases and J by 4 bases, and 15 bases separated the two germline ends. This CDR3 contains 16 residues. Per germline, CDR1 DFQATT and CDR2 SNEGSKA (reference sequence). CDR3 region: CSARDMRQRSTGELFF. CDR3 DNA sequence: TGCAGTGCTAGAGATATGAGACAAAGAAGCACCGGGGAGCTGTTTTTT.

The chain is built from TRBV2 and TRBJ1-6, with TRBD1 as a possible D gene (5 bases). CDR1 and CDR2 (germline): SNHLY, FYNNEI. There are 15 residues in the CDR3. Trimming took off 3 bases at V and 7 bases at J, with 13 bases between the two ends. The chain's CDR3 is CASSESRTWNSPLHF. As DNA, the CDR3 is TGTGCCAGCAGTGAGTCAAGGACATGGAATTCACCCCTCCACTTT.